This entry features one TCR beta chain sequence. Its antigen is unknown. This record comes from a study of vaccination effects on CD4 cells after COVID-19. Assay used: immunoSEQ multiplex PCR; TCRdb lists only in-frame clones, some missing. The sample has roughly 60,000 clones; 72% are singletons. V shed 4 bases and J 7 bases; nucleotides not matched to a gene: 7. Germline lookup yields CDR1 SGHTA and CDR2 FQGNSA. CDR3 length equals 15 residues. Isolation of CD4+ T cells took place after less than 12 days of culture. The person was diagnosed with PCR-confirmed SARS-CoV-2 infection between March and December 2020.

This TCR came from a human donor who had a prior SARS-CoV-2 infection. V gene TRBV7-2 combines with J gene TRBJ1-4; 9 bases align to TRBD1. Sequencing used CD4+ T cells from PBMCs cultured without peptide, obtained before COVID-19 vaccination. In DNA form, the CDR3 reads TGTGCCAGCAGCTATCAACAGGGGGCGGGTGAAAAACTGTTTTTT. It yields the protein CASSYQQGAGEKLFF.